A selection of T cell receptor beta chains follows, all from one sample in a study of cytomegalovirus exposure and HLA in healthy donors. Clones were sequenced by immunoSEQ multiplex PCR, and TCRdb holds only the in-frame ones, with some missing. The repertoire consists of 150,000 to 200,000 clones, with approximately 79% occurring once and the leading ten covering 2% to 2.5%. The sample was PBMCs. Source of these receptors: a man aged 40-49 years in good health and CMV-seronegative. The CDR3 runs from the conserved cysteine through the conserved F or W. The D gene is left open where the match is weak. Only part of the rows carry a size: once, few, many, or a class if the clone is expanded.

j_call,clone_size,d_call,v_call,cdr3_aa,cdr3_nt
TRBJ2-7,.,TRBD2,TRBV29-1,CSVVGRGAGSYYEQYF,TGCAGCGTCGTAGGGCGGGGGGCAGGTTCCTACTACGAGCAGTACTTC
TRBJ1-1,.,.,TRBV7-2,CASHKGQGTEAFF,TGTGCCAGCCATAAGGGGCAGGGCACTGAAGCTTTCTTT
TRBJ1-4,.,.,TRBV7-2,CASSVNREGEKLFF,TGTGCCAGCAGCGTTAACAGGGAAGGCGAAAAACTGTTTTTT
TRBJ2-7,.,TRBD2,TRBV5-4,CASSPAGPLYEQYF,TGTGCCAGCAGCCCAGCGGGACCCCTATACGAGCAGTACTTC
TRBJ2-3,.,.,TRBV7-2,CASARFTDTQYF,TGTGCCAGCGCACGGTTCACAGATACGCAGTATTTT
TRBJ1-4,.,.,TRBV19,CASRAVQGGEKLFF,TGTGCCAGTAGGGCGGTCCAGGGCGGTGAAAAACTGTTTTTT
TRBJ2-5,.,TRBD1,TRBV19,CASSTGTGIQETQYF,TGTGCCAGTAGTACCGGGACAGGAATCCAAGAGACCCAGTACTTC
TRBJ2-7,.,.,TRBV6-1,CASSENVGSPYEQYF,TGTGCCAGCAGTGAAAACGTGGGCAGCCCCTACGAGCAGTACTTC
TRBJ2-7,.,.,TRBV20-1,CSANGNYEQYF,TGCAGTGCTAACGGGAACTACGAGCAGTACTTC
TRBJ2-5,few,TRBD1,TRBV5-1,CASTGQGRTQYF,TGCGCCAGCACTGGACAGGGGCGGACCCAGTACTTC
TRBJ2-2,.,.,TRBV5-1,CASRLDLTSRSGELFF,TGCGCCAGCAGGTTGGACCTTACTAGTAGATCCGGGGAGCTGTTTTTT
TRBJ2-3,.,TRBD2,TRBV13,CASSSYARTSGRGSTDTQYF,TGTGCCAGCAGCTCCTACGCAAGGACTAGCGGTAGGGGAAGCACAGATACGCAGTATTTT
TRBJ2-3,.,TRBD2,TRBV7-8,CASSLVGLAGYSSTDTQYF,TGTGCCAGCAGCTTAGTAGGACTAGCGGGATATAGTTCAACAGATACGCAGTATTTT
TRBJ2-3,.,TRBD2,TRBV7-6,CASSLRLAPADTQYF,TGTGCCAGCAGCCTAAGACTAGCGCCCGCCGATACGCAGTATTTT
TRBJ1-1,.,TRBD1,TRBV10-3,CAIWDSKNTEAFF,TGTGCCATTTGGGACAGCAAGAACACTGAAGCTTTCTTT
TRBJ1-5,.,TRBD1,TRBV23-1,CASSHTGGYSNQPQHF,TGCGCCAGCAGTCATACAGGGGGCTATAGCAATCAGCCCCAGCATTTT
TRBJ2-5,once,.,TRBV10-2,CASRQVPAGGTQYF,TGCGCCAGCAGACAAGTCCCAGCCGGGGGGACCCAGTACTTC
TRBJ2-3,.,.,TRBV15,CATSGSGDTQYF,TGTGCCACCAGCGGGAGTGGGGATACGCAGTATTTT
TRBJ1-1,few,.,TRBV7-9,CSSSLGLIAFF,TGTTCCAGCAGCTTAGGACTAATTGCTTTCTTT